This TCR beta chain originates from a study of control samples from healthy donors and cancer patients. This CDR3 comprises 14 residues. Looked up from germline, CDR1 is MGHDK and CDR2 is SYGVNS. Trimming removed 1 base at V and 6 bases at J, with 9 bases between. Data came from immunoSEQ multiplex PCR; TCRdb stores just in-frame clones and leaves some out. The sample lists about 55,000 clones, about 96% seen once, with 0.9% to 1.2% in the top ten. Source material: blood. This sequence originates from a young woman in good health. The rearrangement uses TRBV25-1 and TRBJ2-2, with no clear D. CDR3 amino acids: CASSESPGAGELFF. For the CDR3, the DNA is TGTGCCAGCAGTGAATCCCCGGGTGCCGGGGAGCTGTTTTTT. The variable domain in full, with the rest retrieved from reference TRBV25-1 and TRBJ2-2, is EADIYQTPRYLVIGTGKKITLECSQTMGHDKMYWYQQDPGMELHLIHYSYGVNSTEKGDLSSESTVSRIRTEHFPLTLESARPSHTSQYLCASSESPGAGELFFGEGSRLTVL.